The TCR beta chain described here comes from a study of vaccination and CD4 T cells after COVID-19 (dated by TCRdb to 2021 to 2024). In the study overall: Every convalescent patient had a positive nasal swab PCR test for SARS-CoV-2, with mild disease in about 9 patients and severe disease in one. Post-vaccine blood samples were obtained a median of about 77 days after the second vaccine dose, with a range of roughly 13 to 250 days. In under twelve COVID-19 convalescent patients and a handful of infection-naive healthy vaccine recipients, researchers compared the spike-specific CD4+ TCR repertoire from before mRNA vaccination with the repertoire from after. Overlapping spike peptide pools from SARS-CoV-2 and from the common cold coronaviruses HCoV-NL63, HCoV-OC43 and HCoV-229E were used as culture stimuli. A few convalescent patients were sampled both early after vaccination (day 14) and late after vaccination (days 161 to 241). Participants received two doses of either the Pfizer-BioNTech BNT162b2 vaccine (n=8) or the Moderna mRNA-1273 vaccine (n=2). As controls, cultures received a CEFX viral epitope pool (the positive control), an HIV-1 Nef peptide pool (the negative control), or no peptide at all. Post-COVID blood samples were collected from convalescent patients a median of around 96 days after diagnosis, with a range of roughly 30 to 161 days. The convalescent cohort included six males and four females, with two Hispanic individuals, seven Caucasians, two Asians and one multiracial person.

The library was obtained by PCR. DNA from cultured CD4+ T cells was subjected to TCR sequencing with the Oncomine TCR Beta short-read assay at the Johns Hopkins FTIC core. The QIAamp micro DNA kit was used to extract genomic DNA from the cultured CD4+ T cells. Oncomine TCR Beta libraries from cultured CD4+ T cells were pooled using unique dual indexes and sequenced on an Illumina iSeq 100. In the source study's methods: Non-productive sequences were filtered out, and CDR3s that did not start with C, did not end with F or W, or were shorter than 7 amino acids were discarded. The MANAFEST web application was used to identify antigen-specific clonotypes by comparing peptide-stimulated wells against reference wells and other culture wells. To be called positive, a clone needed an FDR below 0.05, an odds ratio above 5, and a productive frequency above 0.1% in at least two of three replicate wells. A clonotype counted as cross-reactive if it showed significant expansion both in the SARS-CoV-2 spike wells and in at least one common cold coronavirus spike condition. Levenshtein distances (stringdist) and unrooted phylogenetic trees (ape) in R version 3.6.1 were used to assess CDR3 homology. TCRdb reworked the public reads: Q25 trimming with fastp, MiXCR clone assembly, productive beta chains retained. Identical CDR3 proteins give one entry, which carries the most common genes and DNA. The V and J calls come from TCRdb's annotation, not from the publication. The sample has some 15,000 distinct CDR3 sequences on record, 47% of them singletons. The ten largest clones add up to around 20% of the sample.

Spanning cysteine to phenylalanine, the CDR3 consists of 15 amino acids. CDR3 DNA only is kept here, 45 bases in frame from base 1. Relative to germline, V is 2 bases shorter and J is 0 bases shorter, with 9 bases between their ends. Via the germline V gene, CDR1 is SGHTA and CDR2 FQGTGA. Of note for this clonotype: Its cognate antigen has yet to be identified. There are no base qualities to consult, and no much larger clone falls within one base.

Read against the paper, the sample's time point label means: late sampling 161 to 241 days after vaccination in a few convalescent patients. Read against the paper, the sample's treatment or condition label means: 10-day PBMC culture with coronavirus spike peptide pools or control peptides (ViraFEST assay). The ViraFEST assay, used in the study, expanded antigen-specific T cells with peptide pools and then identified the expanded clonotypes through TCR sequencing. The convalescent patients' positive SARS-CoV-2 PCR tests were from March to December 2020, which was before the Alpha, Beta and Delta variants emerged in the United States. PBMCs were cultured at about 2 million per well in IMDM supplemented with 5% human AB serum and 10 IU/ml IL-2, with roughly 9.5 ug/ml peptide pools added. On days 3 and 7, half of the culture medium was replaced with fresh IL-2-containing medium. After approximately 11 days of culture, CD4+ T cells were isolated by negative selection with the EasySep CD4+ T cell isolation kit. Ficoll-Paque Plus gradient centrifugation was used to isolate PBMCs from whole blood, and the isolated PBMCs were then either used fresh or cryopreserved at -140C. Triplicate wells were generally used for each culture condition.

Points the paper makes about the study in general: The median count of SARS-CoV-2-reactive clonotypes went up from under 25 after infection to some 38 after vaccination, although the change was not significant. Relatively few convalescent patients were included in the study, and early timepoints after natural infection were not analyzed. In convalescent patients, a median approximately 89% of post-vaccine SARS-CoV-2-reactive clones were detected only after vaccination, suggesting vaccine-specific priming. Of the vaccine-specific clones found in convalescent patients, nearly all (304 of 307) were mono-reactive for SARS-CoV-2 spike instead of being cross-reactive with common cold coronaviruses.

The chain was built from TRBV7-3 and TRBJ2-3, with TRBD2 perhaps the D gene, on 6 matching bases. This TCR derives from a human donor who had recovered from COVID-19. Material: CD4+ T cells from blood, cultured in vitro, obtained about 7 months after SARS-CoV-2 vaccination. The CDR3 here reads CASSLRGGSTDTQYF. Read as DNA, the sequence is TGTGCCAGCAGCTTACGGGGAGGTAGCACAGATACGCAGTATTTT. The full variable domain, completed from the reference TRBV7-3 and TRBJ2-3 proteins outside the CDR3, reads GAGVSQTPSNKVTEKGKYVELRCDPISGHTALYWYRQSLGQGPEFLIYFQGTGAADDSGLPNDRFFAVRPEGSVSTLKIQRTERGDSAVYLCASSLRGGSTDTQYFGPGTRLTVL.